Presented here are 28 T cell receptor beta chains from one specimen sequenced in a study of beta chain features in type 1 diabetes (dated by TCRdb to 2017 to 2018). The library was made by the immunoSEQ multiplex PCR assay. The High Capacity cDNA Reverse Transcription Kit was used to reverse transcribe all of the isolated RNA, meaning that expressed TCRB transcripts were what got sequenced. Sourced from immuneACCESS, this table was stored by TCRdb with only in-frame sequences that have V and J called. A share of the clones is absent; for the studies checked, an unresolved V gene accounts for under half, and the remainder has no known explanation. The sample table shows 150,000 to 180,000 clones, and approximately 8.1% are seen once. Nearly 0.65% of the sample is in the top ten clones. Sequences were obtained from central memory CD4+ T cells from blood. The receptors shown here come from a man younger than 35 in good health.

This rearrangement joins TRBV11-2 to TRBJ2-7; 9 positions agree with TRBD2. The germline gives CDR1 SGHAT, CDR2 FQNNGV. The CDR3 loop spans 18 amino acids. V shed 1 base and J 2 bases; nucleotides not matched to a gene: 12. The CDR3 DNA reads as TGTGCCAGCAGCTTAGCCCAAAGCGGGAGGACTACCCCCTACGAGCAGTACTTC. Residues: CASSLAQSGRTTPYEQYF.

This clone was counted only a few times. The rearrangement joins TRBV7-3 to TRBJ2-2; a weak D match, TRBD1 (7 bases). The CDR3 is 16 amino acids. Trimming stripped 5 bases from V and 0 bases from J, with 13 bases between. Germline V lookup: CDR1 SGHTA, CDR2 FQGTGA. DNA for the CDR3: TGTGCCAGCAGCCCCAGGGGGGCCTCGAACACCGGGGAGCTGTTTTTT. This gives the protein CASSPRGASNTGELFF.

This clone was recorded at least ten times. The V and J genes are TRBV16 and TRBJ1-6; 12 nucleotides agree with TRBD1. CDR1 and CDR2 from the germline V gene are KGHSY and FQNENV. V lost 4 bases and J lost 8; bases outside the gene matches: 12. The CDR3 spans 18 residues. CDR3 bases: TGTGCCAGCAGCCCCGCTGGGGCCGGGACAGGGGGCGATTCACCCCTCCACTTT. Encoded protein: CASSPAGAGTGGDSPLHF.

This chain connects TRBV19 to TRBJ2-3, with D hard to call. The CDR3 is made up of 16 amino acids. CDR1 and CDR2 (germline): LNHDA, SQIVND (reference sequence). Trimming shortened V by 1 base and J by 0 bases, and 11 bases separated the two germline ends. The CDR3 loop reads CASSIVSVYSTDTQYF. The CDR3, as DNA: TGTGCCAGTAGTATAGTATCAGTGTACAGCACAGATACGCAGTATTTT.

This clone was seen only a few times. The V and J genes are TRBV5-1 and TRBJ2-5; 8 bases map to TRBD2. Trimming at V came to 0 bases and at J to 5 bases, leaving 3 bases not matched to a gene. Germline V lookup: CDR1 SGHRS, CDR2 YFSETQ. CDR3 length: 14 amino acids. The CDR3, as DNA: TGCGCCAGCAGCTTGGAACCTAGCGGGGAGACCCAGTACTTC. Protein: CASSLEPSGETQYF. The full variable domain, its missing parts supplied by reference TRBV5-1 and TRBJ2-5, is KAGVTQTPRYLIKTRGQQVTLSCSPISGHRSVSWYQQTPGQGLQFLFEYFSETQRNKGNFPGRFSGRQFSNSRSEMNVSTLELGDSALYLCASSLEPSGETQYFGPGTRLLVL.

J is TRBJ2-2 and V is TRBV9; D remains unclear. The CDR3 totals 13 residues. Germline values: CDR1 SGDLS, CDR2 YYNGEE. V lost 3 bases and J lost 8, with 11 bases in between. CDR3: CASSASLEGELFF. The CDR3 DNA follows: TGTGCCAGCAGCGCGTCTTTGGAGGGGGAGCTGTTTTTT.

V is TRBV28 and J is TRBJ2-5; 10 bases match TRBD2. Germline V gives CDR1 MDHEN, CDR2 SYDVKM. V was pared by 0 bases and J by 9 bases, with 10 bases of the junction left unmatched. The CDR3 extends over 16 amino acids. CDR3: CASSLWSSGGRGAQYF. CDR3 DNA sequence: TGTGCCAGCAGTTTATGGTCTAGCGGGGGAAGGGGGGCCCAGTACTTC.

This clone has a handful of counts. The chain is built from TRBV29-1 and TRBJ1-1; D possibly corresponds to TRBD1 (5 bases). Trimming removed 8 bases at V and 3 bases at J, with 13 bases between. The germline gives CDR1 SQVTM, CDR2 ANQGSEA. CDR3 length: 12 amino acids. The chain's CDR3 is CSTRTGDTEAFF. For the CDR3, the DNA is TGCAGCACCCGGACGGGGGACACTGAAGCTTTCTTT.

In this sample, this clone turned up many times. This chain joins TRBV19 and TRBJ2-1, with 7 bases identical to TRBD1. The CDR3 has 15 residues. Germline values: CDR1 LNHDA, CDR2 SQIVND (reference sequence). Losses at the gene ends were 6 bases for V and 2 bases for J; bases not matched to a gene: 7. The CDR3 DNA is TGTGCCAGTAGAGGGGGCAGGTCCCCCTACAATGAGCAGTTCTTC. Amino acids: CASRGGRSPYNEQFF.

This clone was observed a handful of times. The genes are TRBV29-1 and TRBJ2-3, with 9 bases matching TRBD1. The junction had 6 bases not matched to a gene; V was cut back by 7 bases and J by 1 base. The CDR3 covers 14 residues. CDR1 is SQVTM and CDR2 is ANQGSEA in the germline V gene. CDR3 DNA sequence: TGCAGCGCCGTACGGGACAGGGGCACAGATACGCAGTATTTT. Its protein product is CSAVRDRGTDTQYF.

In this sample, this clone turned up a few times. V is TRBV7-2 and J is TRBJ2-2; possibly TRBD1 for D (6 bases). The CDR3 extends over 14 amino acids. The germline CDR1 and CDR2 sequences are SGHTA and FQGNSA. Trimming left V 3 bases short and J 3 bases short, with 8 bases between. The CDR3 DNA reads as TGTGCCAGCAGCTTCAACAGGGACACCGGGGAGCTGTTTTTT. Translating gives CASSFNRDTGELFF. Looking up the rest from reference TRBV7-2 and TRBJ2-2 gives the full variable domain: GAGVSQSPSNKVTEKGKDVELRCDPISGHTALYWYRQSLGQGLEFLIYFQGNSAPDKSGLPSDRFSAERTGGSVSTLTIQRTQQEDSAVYLCASSFNRDTGELFFGEGSRLTVL.

Only a few counts were recorded for this clone. In DNA form, the CDR3 reads TGTGCCAGTAGTACAGGGAGGGGAGAGGGCACAGATACGCAGTATTTT. Its translation: CASSTGRGEGTDTQYF. The chain carries TRBV19 and TRBJ2-3; 7 nucleotides line up with TRBD2. V shed 4 bases and J 1 base; nucleotides not matched to a gene: 8. Germline V gene sequence: CDR1 LNHDA, CDR2 SQIVND (reference sequence). The CDR3 loop spans 16 amino acids.

The chain combines TRBV11-2 with TRBJ2-2; 9 nucleotides agree with TRBD2. The J segment lost 3 bases and the V segment lost 2 bases, leaving 13 bases of the junction unmatched. Germline CDR1 and CDR2: SGHAT and FQNNGV. The CDR3 covers 19 residues. Here the CDR3 DNA reads TGTGCCAGCAGCTTATCTATTCGGGGCGGGAGGGCCTACACCGGGGAGCTGTTTTTT. Residues: CASSLSIRGGRAYTGELFF.

This chain connects TRBV19 to TRBJ1-1; D possibly corresponds to TRBD1 (5 bases). CDR1 and CDR2 from the germline V gene are LNHDA and SQIVND (reference sequence). CDR3 length: 14 amino acids. V shed 6 bases and J shed 2 bases, with 13 bases lying between them. CDR3 amino acids: CASRTDRDNTEAFF. CDR3 nucleotides: TGTGCCAGTAGAACCGACAGAGACAACACTGAAGCTTTCTTT.

The rearrangement uses TRBV7-9 and TRBJ2-4; D is possibly TRBD1 (5 bases). From germline, CDR1 is SEHNR and CDR2 FQNEAQ (reference sequence). V was pared by 4 bases and J by 0 bases, with 16 bases between. This CDR3 has 17 amino acids. CDR3 protein: CASSSDSPQIAKNIQYF. CDR3 nucleotide sequence: TGTGCCAGCAGCTCTGACAGTCCCCAAATAGCCAAAAACATTCAGTACTTC.

This clone appeared a few times. This sequence joins TRBV18 and TRBJ1-1; D is possibly TRBD1 (5 bases). Trimming took 6 bases from V and 3 from J, leaving 17 bases between them. Germline lookup yields CDR1 KGHSH and CDR2 LQKENI. The CDR3 contains 15 residues. The CDR3 region is CASSPREGSDTEAFF. For the CDR3, the DNA is TGTGCCAGCTCTCCCAGGGAGGGATCGGACACTGAAGCTTTCTTT.

The table lists this clone with a few counts. The V call is TRBV10-3, the J call TRBJ1-1; weak D call: TRBD1 (6 bases). The CDR3 is 11 residues long. V was shortened by 4 bases and J by 8 bases, with 8 bases between the two germline ends. The germline V gene encodes CDR1 ENHRY and CDR2 SYGVKD. The CDR3 region is CAISAGTEAFF. The CDR3, as DNA: TGTGCCATCAGTGCGGGGACAGAAGCTTTCTTT.

This clone was observed a few times. The V call is TRBV6-8, the J call TRBJ2-7, with 8 bases aligning to TRBD1. The J segment lost 4 bases and the V segment lost 2 bases, leaving 7 bases of the junction unmatched. Per germline, CDR1 MNHGY and CDR2 SAAAGT. There are 15 residues in the CDR3. For the CDR3, the DNA is TGTGCCAGCAGTTACCGCGACAGGGGTGGGTACGAGCAGTACTTC. Its protein product is CASSYRDRGGYEQYF.

This clone was counted at least ten times. This rearrangement joins TRBV28 to TRBJ2-2; 14 nucleotides align to TRBD2. The CDR3 spans 18 residues. V lost 5 bases to trimming and J lost 0 bases; unmatched junction nucleotides: 5. The V gene's germline CDR1 is MDHEN and CDR2 SYDVKM. Written as DNA, the CDR3 is TGTGCCAGCAGTAATCCGGGACTAGCGGGGGCGAACACCGGGGAGCTGTTTTTT. Translating gives CASSNPGLAGANTGELFF.

The table lists this clone with a few counts. This sequence joins TRBV18 and TRBJ1-4; 7 bases align to TRBD1. CDR1 is KGHSH and CDR2 is LQKENI in the germline V gene. The CDR3 length is 14 residues. V dropped 5 bases and J dropped 7; count of bases not matched to a gene: 7. Here the CDR3 reads CASSSRDSSEKLFF. CDR3 sequence (DNA): TGTGCCAGCTCATCCCGGGACAGCAGTGAAAAACTGTTTTTT. The entire variable domain, with the rest obtained from reference TRBV18 and TRBJ1-4, is as follows: NAGVMQNPRHLVRRRGQEARLRCSPMKGHSHVYWYRQLPEEGLKFMVYLQKENIIDESGMPKERFSAEFPKEGPSILRIQQVVRGDSAAYFCASSSRDSSEKLFFGSGTQLSVL.

The chain has TRBV28 and TRBJ2-7, with D possibly being TRBD2 (6 bases). The CDR3 has 11 amino acids. The V end was cut by 8 bases, the J end by 6 bases, with 11 bases between. Germline CDR1 MDHEN, CDR2 SYDVKM. The CDR3 loop is CASQGLSEQYF. The CDR3 DNA is TGTGCCAGCCAGGGACTTTCCGAGCAGTACTTC.

In its sample, this clone was seen a few times. The chain combines TRBV7-2 with TRBJ2-7, with 8 bases lining up with TRBD1. J lost 4 bases, V lost 6 bases, and 8 bases had no gene match. Germline V gene sequence: CDR1 SGHTA, CDR2 FQGNSA. This CDR3 spans 14 amino acids. CDR3 nucleotides: TGTGCCAGCAGATTGGACAGGGTTACTTACGAGCAGTACTTC. Translating it yields CASRLDRVTYEQYF. The whole variable domain, remainder taken from reference TRBV7-2 and TRBJ2-7, is GAGVSQSPSNKVTEKGKDVELRCDPISGHTALYWYRQSLGQGLEFLIYFQGNSAPDKSGLPSDRFSAERTGGSVSTLTIQRTQQEDSAVYLCASRLDRVTYEQYFGPGTRLTVT.

V usage is TRBV7-2 and J usage is TRBJ2-1, with a tentative D call TRBD2 (5 bases). The length of the CDR3 is 13 residues. Germline V gene data show CDR1 as SGHTA and CDR2 as FQGNSA. V lost 5 bases and J 9 bases, leaving 14 bases between the germline ends. The CDR3 protein is CASSIGLASEQFF. The CDR3 nucleotides read TGTGCCAGCAGCATAGGACTCGCCAGTGAGCAGTTCTTC.

This rearrangement joins TRBV19 to TRBJ1-1; 10 bases map to TRBD1. J lost 5 bases, V lost 10 bases, and 13 bases had no gene match. The CDR3 has 15 amino acids. CDR1 LNHDA and CDR2 SQIVND come from the germline V gene (reference sequence). CDR3 residues: CATLNGQGDWTEAFF. The CDR3 nucleotides read TGTGCCACCCTTAATGGACAGGGGGATTGGACTGAAGCTTTCTTT.

This clone was found many times. This chain connects TRBV29-1 to TRBJ2-3, with 8 bases identical to TRBD2. From germline, CDR1 is SQVTM and CDR2 ANQGSEA. CDR3 length: 13 residues. The V gene end was trimmed by 4 bases and the J gene end by 2 bases; junction bases not matched to a gene: 2. This chain's CDR3 is CSVAGGFTDTQYF. DNA of the CDR3: TGCAGCGTTGCGGGGGGGTTCACAGATACGCAGTATTTT.

This sequence joins TRBV28 and TRBJ2-4, with 13 positions matching TRBD2. CDR1 is MDHEN, CDR2 SYDVKM, per germline. CDR3 size: 15 residues. Germline trimming cut 10 bases from V and 2 bases from J; bases unmatched to any gene: 5. DNA for the CDR3: TGTGCCATCGAGGGACTAGCGGGGACCAAAAACATTCAGTACTTC. Amino acids: CAIEGLAGTKNIQYF.

This clone came up many times. The genes are TRBV14 and TRBJ2-1, with 14 bases that match TRBD2. V was pared by 3 bases and J by 6 bases, with 16 bases of the junction left unmatched. Per the germline V gene, CDR1 is SGHDN and CDR2 is FVKESK. The CDR3 sequence is 20 residues long. CDR3 protein: CASSQAPWTSGRPETNEQFF. CDR3 nucleotide sequence: TGTGCCAGCAGCCAGGCCCCGTGGACTAGCGGGAGGCCAGAGACCAATGAGCAGTTCTTC.

This chain uses TRBV30 with TRBJ1-1; a possible D gene is TRBD1 (5 bases). The CDR3 consists of 13 residues. Trimming took 8 bases from V and 6 from J, leaving 19 bases between them. The V gene's germline CDR1 is GTSNPN and CDR2 SVGIG (reference sequence). The CDR3 DNA reads TGTGCCCGAAATTATATCCGGGGGGCTGAAGCTTTCTTT. This gives the protein CARNYIRGAEAFF.